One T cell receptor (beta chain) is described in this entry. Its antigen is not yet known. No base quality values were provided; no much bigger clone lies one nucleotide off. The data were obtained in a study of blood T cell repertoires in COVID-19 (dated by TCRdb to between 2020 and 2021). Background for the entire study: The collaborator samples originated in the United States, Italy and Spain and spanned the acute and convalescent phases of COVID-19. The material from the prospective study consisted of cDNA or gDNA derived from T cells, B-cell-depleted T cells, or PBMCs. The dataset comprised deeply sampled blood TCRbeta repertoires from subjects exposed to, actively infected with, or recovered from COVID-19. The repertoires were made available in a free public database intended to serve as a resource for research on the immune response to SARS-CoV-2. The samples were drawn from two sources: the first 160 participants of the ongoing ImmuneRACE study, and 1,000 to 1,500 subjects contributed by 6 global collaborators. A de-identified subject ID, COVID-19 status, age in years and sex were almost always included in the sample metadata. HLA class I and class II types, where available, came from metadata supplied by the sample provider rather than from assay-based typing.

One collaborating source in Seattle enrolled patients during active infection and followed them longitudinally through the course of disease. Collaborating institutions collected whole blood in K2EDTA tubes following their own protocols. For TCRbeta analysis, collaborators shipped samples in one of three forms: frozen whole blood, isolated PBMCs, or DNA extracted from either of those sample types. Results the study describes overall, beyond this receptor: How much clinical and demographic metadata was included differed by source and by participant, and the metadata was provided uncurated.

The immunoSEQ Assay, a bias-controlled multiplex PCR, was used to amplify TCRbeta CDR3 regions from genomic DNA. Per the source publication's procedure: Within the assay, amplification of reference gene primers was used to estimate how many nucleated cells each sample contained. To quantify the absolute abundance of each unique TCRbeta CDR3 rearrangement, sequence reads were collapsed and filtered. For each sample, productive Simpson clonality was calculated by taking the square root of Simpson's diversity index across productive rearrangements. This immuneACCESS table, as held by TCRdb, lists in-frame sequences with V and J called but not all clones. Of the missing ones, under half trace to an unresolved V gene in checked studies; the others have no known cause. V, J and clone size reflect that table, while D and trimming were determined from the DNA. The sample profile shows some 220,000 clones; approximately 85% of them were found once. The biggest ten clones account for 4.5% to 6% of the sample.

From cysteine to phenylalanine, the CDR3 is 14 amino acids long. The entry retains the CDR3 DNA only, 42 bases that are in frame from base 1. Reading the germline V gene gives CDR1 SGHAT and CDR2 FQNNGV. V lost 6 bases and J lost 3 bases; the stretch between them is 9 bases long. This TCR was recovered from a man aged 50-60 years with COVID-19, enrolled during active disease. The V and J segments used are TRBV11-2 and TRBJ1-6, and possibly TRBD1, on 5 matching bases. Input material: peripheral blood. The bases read TGTGCCAGCAGGGACATAGGCTATAATTCACCCCTCCACTTT. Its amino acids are CASRDIGYNSPLHF. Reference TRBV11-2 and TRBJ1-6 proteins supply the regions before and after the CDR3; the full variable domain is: EAGVAQSPRYKIIEKRQSVAFWCNPISGHATLYWYQQILGQGPKLLIQFQNNGVVDDSQLPKDRFSAERLKGVDSTLKIQPAKLEDSAVYLCASRDIGYNSPLHFGNGTRLTVT.